This T cell receptor beta chain appears in the sequencing data of a study of human T cells and chemical hapten exposure. The length of the CDR3 is 14 residues. Between the trimmed V and J ends, which lost 3 bases and 8 bases, there was a span of 13 bases. Germline loops: CDR1 MNHNS, CDR2 SASEGT. The time point is: patch test 1, 2 weeks after DPC sensitization. Indicated treatment: therapeutic diphenylcyclopropenone sensitization with weekly scalp DPC. Prior to each patch test being applied, blood was drawn. TCRdb reprocessed the RACE reads via MiXCR and lists one record per CDR3 protein. This sample has roughly 72,000 distinct CDR3 sequences, with 10% found just once.

The source was whole blood, collected in connection with sensitization to the hapten diphenylcyclopropenone (DPC). The sequence came from a woman in her 50s with alopecia areata. Some clones in this sample may be carry-over from other donors' samples. J is TRBJ1-4 and V is TRBV6-1; no firm D call. The CDR3 loop reads CASSDRRFHEKLFF. As DNA, the CDR3 is TGTGCCAGCAGTGACCGGAGGTTTCACGAAAAACTGTTTTTT.